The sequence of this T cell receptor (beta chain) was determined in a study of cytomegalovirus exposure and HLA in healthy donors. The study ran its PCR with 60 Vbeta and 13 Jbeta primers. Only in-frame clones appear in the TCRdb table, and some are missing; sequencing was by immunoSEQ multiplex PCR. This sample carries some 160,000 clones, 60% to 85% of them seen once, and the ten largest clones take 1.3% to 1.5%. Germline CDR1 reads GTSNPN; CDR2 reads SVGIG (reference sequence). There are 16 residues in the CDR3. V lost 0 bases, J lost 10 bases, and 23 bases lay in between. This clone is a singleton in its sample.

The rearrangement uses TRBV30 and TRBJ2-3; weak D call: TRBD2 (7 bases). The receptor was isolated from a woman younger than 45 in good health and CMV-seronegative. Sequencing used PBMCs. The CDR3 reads CAWSVLGRGPREAQYF. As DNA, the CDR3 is TGTGCCTGGAGTGTACTCGGGCGGGGGCCCAGGGAGGCGCAGTATTTT.